This TCR beta chain was captured by sequencing in a study of T cell responses to AZD1222 COVID-19 vaccine. Findings and caveats of the study: None of the repertoires were sampled until the peak T cell response had passed. Donors, mostly white British, included more females; clonal diversity was possibly underestimated. With dominance at 160-218 and 743-854, vaccine-associated CD4 TCRs spanned spike. Reports say nearly half of spike-specific TCRs go after unmutated variant regions.

Remarks on this clone: Its antigen remains unidentified.

The method was immunoSEQ multiplex PCR; TCRdb's version includes in-frame clones alone and lacks a portion of them. The sample data list about 140,000 clones. The sequencing input was peripheral blood. The clonotype originates from an adult in good health.

CDR3 sequence reads: CASSAGTGEIYEQYF. The CDR3 bases are TGCGCCAGCAGCGCCGGGACAGGGGAAATTTACGAGCAGTACTTC. The V gene is TRBV5-1, the J gene TRBJ2-7, with 10 bases aligning to TRBD1. After removal of 4 bases from V and 4 bases from J, the junction contained 8 bases not matched to a gene. The CDR3 length is 15 residues. CDR1 and CDR2 from the germline V gene are SGHRS and YFSETQ.